Listed below are T cell receptor beta chains from one sample, sequenced in a study of blood T cells in healthy people across ages. TCRdb passed the 5' RACE reads through MiXCR, listing each CDR3 protein once. The sample has about 1.8 million distinct CDR3 sequences; 49% are singletons. Sequences were obtained from blood. These receptors all come from a woman aged 40 to 50 in good health. CDR3s include the opening cysteine and the closing phenylalanine or tryptophan. The order of the fields is V gene, D gene, clone size, J gene, CDR3 DNA, CDR3 protein. D genes are given only for firm matches. Where a row states a size, it is once, few, many or the class of an expanded clone; other rows omit it.

v_call: TRBV20-1
d_call: TRBD1
clone_size: .
j_call: TRBJ2-1
cdr3_nt: TGCAGTGGCATACAGGGGAGTAAGGACTACAATGAGCAGTTCTTC
cdr3_aa: CSGIQGSKDYNEQFF

v_call: TRBV28
d_call: .
clone_size: few
j_call: TRBJ2-7
cdr3_nt: TGTGCCAGCGAGAAAATGCAGGGTGCCTACGAGCAGTACTTC
cdr3_aa: CASEKMQGAYEQYF

v_call: TRBV20-1
d_call: .
clone_size: few
j_call: TRBJ2-3
cdr3_nt: TGCAGTGCTAGGCCATATCCCGGGGCTAGCACAGATACGCAGTATTTT
cdr3_aa: CSARPYPGASTDTQYF

v_call: TRBV12-3/TRBV12-4
d_call: .
clone_size: few
j_call: TRBJ1-6
cdr3_nt: TGTGCCAGCAGTTTCGGGCAGGACCCTCGAAAGTCCCTCCACTTT
cdr3_aa: CASSFGQDPRKSLHF

v_call: TRBV5-1
d_call: .
clone_size: .
j_call: TRBJ2-7
cdr3_nt: TGCGCCAGCAGCTTGGAACAGGACAACTACGAGCAGTACTTC
cdr3_aa: CASSLEQDNYEQYF

v_call: TRBV29-1
d_call: .
clone_size: few
j_call: TRBJ2-7
cdr3_nt: TGCAGCGTTCTTGGGAGGAGTAACGAGCAGTACTTC
cdr3_aa: CSVLGRSNEQYF

v_call: TRBV27
d_call: .
clone_size: few
j_call: TRBJ2-3
cdr3_nt: TGTGCCAGCACCGACGAATGGGGGGCGGTCGGCACAGATACGCAGTATTTT
cdr3_aa: CASTDEWGAVGTDTQYF

v_call: TRBV28
d_call: .
clone_size: .
j_call: TRBJ2-5
cdr3_nt: TGTGCCAGCAGTTTACACGGTAACCAAGAGACCCAGTACTTC
cdr3_aa: CASSLHGNQETQYF

v_call: TRBV20-1
d_call: TRBD2
clone_size: few
j_call: TRBJ2-1
cdr3_nt: TGCAGTGCTCGCGGGGGGGAATACAATGAGCAGTTCTTC
cdr3_aa: CSARGGEYNEQFF

v_call: TRBV13
d_call: TRBD2
clone_size: .
j_call: TRBJ2-1
cdr3_nt: TGTGCCAGCAGCTTAGGCCGGGGGGGCGAGGAGCAGTTCTTC
cdr3_aa: CASSLGRGGEEQFF

v_call: TRBV20-1
d_call: .
clone_size: few
j_call: TRBJ2-7
cdr3_nt: TGCAGTGCCAGAGGTCGGGAGAGCTACGAGCAGTACTTC
cdr3_aa: CSARGRESYEQYF

v_call: TRBV5-5
d_call: .
clone_size: few
j_call: TRBJ2-4
cdr3_nt: TGTGCCAGCAGCCAGGGGTTTCGGGGGGTCCCTGGCTTGGGGAACATTCAGTACTTC
cdr3_aa: CASSQGFRGVPGLGNIQYF

v_call: TRBV6-5
d_call: .
clone_size: .
j_call: TRBJ2-7
cdr3_nt: TGTGCCAGCTATAAGGGGGGGACCCCAACAGGCCACGAGCAGTACTTC
cdr3_aa: CASYKGGTPTGHEQYF

v_call: TRBV25-1
d_call: TRBD1
clone_size: .
j_call: TRBJ2-5
cdr3_nt: TGTGCCAGCAGTGAATGGCGGACAGGGGATGACGATCAGACCCAGTACTTC
cdr3_aa: CASSEWRTGDDDQTQYF

v_call: TRBV7-2
d_call: .
clone_size: few
j_call: TRBJ2-5
cdr3_nt: TGTGCCAGCAGGCCACTACCGCAAGAGACCCAGTACTTC
cdr3_aa: CASRPLPQETQYF

v_call: TRBV20-1
d_call: .
clone_size: .
j_call: TRBJ1-5
cdr3_nt: TGCAGTGCTACCGCCGATAGGGGTAGCAATCAGCCCCAGCATTTT
cdr3_aa: CSATADRGSNQPQHF

v_call: TRBV14
d_call: TRBD2
clone_size: .
j_call: TRBJ2-4
cdr3_nt: TGTGCCGGCAGCCCGACGGGGGGGTTAGCCAAAAACATTCAGTACTTC
cdr3_aa: CAGSPTGGLAKNIQYF

v_call: TRBV5-1
d_call: .
clone_size: .
j_call: TRBJ1-2
cdr3_nt: TGCGCCAGCAACACCGGGACACCGCTTAACTATGGCTACACCTTC
cdr3_aa: CASNTGTPLNYGYTF

v_call: TRBV12-3/TRBV12-4
d_call: .
clone_size: .
j_call: TRBJ1-5
cdr3_nt: TGTGCCAGCAGTTTGGGATTTGTAAAGCCCCAGCATTTT
cdr3_aa: CASSLGFVKPQHF

v_call: TRBV28
d_call: TRBD1
clone_size: few
j_call: TRBJ2-1
cdr3_nt: TGTGCCAGCAGTGGTTCCGGGACAGGGATTAACAATGAGCAGTTCTTC
cdr3_aa: CASSGSGTGINNEQFF

v_call: TRBV6-6
d_call: TRBD1
clone_size: few
j_call: TRBJ1-4
cdr3_nt: TGTGCCAGCAGTCCCGGACAGGGGGGTCCTAGTAATGAAAAACTGTTTTTT
cdr3_aa: CASSPGQGGPSNEKLFF

v_call: TRBV15
d_call: .
clone_size: .
j_call: TRBJ1-5
cdr3_nt: TGTGCCACCAGCATAACCGTGGGTGATCAGCCCCAGCATTTT
cdr3_aa: CATSITVGDQPQHF

v_call: TRBV4-3
d_call: .
clone_size: many
j_call: TRBJ1-2
cdr3_nt: TGCGCCAGCAGCCAAGATCTCAGGGGTACCGATGGCTACACCTTC
cdr3_aa: CASSQDLRGTDGYTF

v_call: TRBV16
d_call: .
clone_size: .
j_call: TRBJ1-6
cdr3_nt: TGTGCCAGCAGCCAAAACATCGTAAGTCCACCCCTCCACTTT
cdr3_aa: CASSQNIVSPPLHF

v_call: TRBV6-5
d_call: .
clone_size: .
j_call: TRBJ1-1
cdr3_nt: TGTGCCGCCGGGCGGGGGAGGGTCACTGAAGCTTTCTTT
cdr3_aa: CAAGRGRVTEAFF

v_call: TRBV28
d_call: .
clone_size: .
j_call: TRBJ2-5
cdr3_nt: TGTGCCAGCAGTTTGTTCGCGGGCCCCGGAGAGACCCAGTACTTC
cdr3_aa: CASSLFAGPGETQYF

v_call: TRBV5-1
d_call: TRBD1
clone_size: few
j_call: TRBJ1-2
cdr3_nt: TGCGCCAGCAGCTTGGGATTGACAGGGGGCGACAGTCGTTATGGCTACACCTTC
cdr3_aa: CASSLGLTGGDSRYGYTF

v_call: TRBV5-1
d_call: TRBD1
clone_size: .
j_call: TRBJ2-3
cdr3_nt: TGCGCCAGCAGCTGGTCCCGGGACAGGGCAGATACGCAGTATTTT
cdr3_aa: CASSWSRDRADTQYF

v_call: TRBV4-2
d_call: .
clone_size: .
j_call: TRBJ1-6
cdr3_nt: TGTGCCAGCAGCAAGCAGCACGGCTATAATTCACCCCTCCACTTT
cdr3_aa: CASSKQHGYNSPLHF

v_call: TRBV13
d_call: TRBD2
clone_size: .
j_call: TRBJ2-1
cdr3_nt: TGTGCCAGCAGCCCCCCTGGGGCCACTAGCGGGGATTACAATGAGCAGTTCTTC
cdr3_aa: CASSPPGATSGDYNEQFF

v_call: TRBV5-1
d_call: .
clone_size: .
j_call: TRBJ2-3
cdr3_nt: TGCGCCAGCAGCTTGGCGGCGGGGTCACCAGATACGCAGTATTTT
cdr3_aa: CASSLAAGSPDTQYF

v_call: TRBV6-6
d_call: .
clone_size: .
j_call: TRBJ2-7
cdr3_nt: TGTGCCAGCAATCAGGGCTCGGACGAGCAGTACTTC
cdr3_aa: CASNQGSDEQYF

v_call: TRBV7-2
d_call: TRBD1
clone_size: .
j_call: TRBJ1-2
cdr3_nt: TGTGCCAGCAGCTTAGAATCGGGAGACAGGGGGGATGGCTACACCTTC
cdr3_aa: CASSLESGDRGDGYTF

v_call: TRBV20-1
d_call: TRBD1
clone_size: .
j_call: TRBJ1-2
cdr3_nt: TGCAGTGCTTATCTTACGACAGGGAGAGAGTACGGCTACACCTTC
cdr3_aa: CSAYLTTGREYGYTF

v_call: TRBV6-5
d_call: .
clone_size: few
j_call: TRBJ1-5
cdr3_nt: TGTGCCAGCAGTGAACAGGGCTTTCAGCCCCAGCATTTT
cdr3_aa: CASSEQGFQPQHF

v_call: TRBV5-1
d_call: .
clone_size: .
j_call: TRBJ2-5
cdr3_nt: TGCGCCAGCAGCTTGAAACAGGGAACAGAGACCCAGTACTTC
cdr3_aa: CASSLKQGTETQYF

v_call: TRBV7-2
d_call: TRBD2
clone_size: few
j_call: TRBJ2-1
cdr3_nt: TGTGCCAGCAGCTTAAAGAGGGCTAGCGGGGGGGCCGGCAATGAGCAGTTCTTC
cdr3_aa: CASSLKRASGGAGNEQFF

v_call: TRBV5-1
d_call: TRBD1
clone_size: .
j_call: TRBJ2-7
cdr3_nt: TGCGCCAGCAGCCTGACAGGGGGCTCGGTACACGAGCAGTACTTC
cdr3_aa: CASSLTGGSVHEQYF

v_call: TRBV27
d_call: TRBD1
clone_size: .
j_call: TRBJ2-1
cdr3_nt: TGTGCCAGCAGTTTGCAGGGGGCGTTATGGGATGAGCAGTTCTTC
cdr3_aa: CASSLQGALWDEQFF

v_call: TRBV20-1
d_call: .
clone_size: .
j_call: TRBJ2-7
cdr3_nt: TGCAGTGCCGAGCCCCTACGGGGGGCCCTCTACGAGCAGTACTTC
cdr3_aa: CSAEPLRGALYEQYF

v_call: TRBV2
d_call: TRBD2
clone_size: .
j_call: TRBJ2-3
cdr3_nt: TGTGCCAGCAGTGGCCCAACGCGGGGGAATACAGATACGCAGTATTTT
cdr3_aa: CASSGPTRGNTDTQYF

v_call: TRBV19
d_call: TRBD1
clone_size: few
j_call: TRBJ1-2
cdr3_nt: TGTGCCACCCATCCAGGGGGATACTATGGCTACACCTTC
cdr3_aa: CATHPGGYYGYTF

v_call: TRBV12-3/TRBV12-4
d_call: .
clone_size: .
j_call: TRBJ2-3
cdr3_nt: TGTGCCAGCAGACAGGCGGAGGCCCGGCACGATACGCAGTATTTT
cdr3_aa: CASRQAEARHDTQYF

v_call: TRBV6-5
d_call: TRBD1
clone_size: .
j_call: TRBJ2-4
cdr3_nt: TGTGCCAGCAGTAGGCCGGGACAGGGCTACCAGTACTTC
cdr3_aa: CASSRPGQGYQYF

v_call: TRBV6-2/TRBV6-3
d_call: .
clone_size: .
j_call: TRBJ2-3
cdr3_nt: TGTGCCAGCAGTTACCAGGACAGACGCACAGATACGCAGTATTTT
cdr3_aa: CASSYQDRRTDTQYF

v_call: TRBV5-6
d_call: TRBD1
clone_size: few
j_call: TRBJ2-3
cdr3_nt: TGTGCCAGCAGCTCAGGGACAGGGTTCAGCACAGATACGCAGTATTTT
cdr3_aa: CASSSGTGFSTDTQYF

v_call: TRBV5-4
d_call: TRBD2
clone_size: .
j_call: TRBJ2-3
cdr3_nt: TGTGCCAGCAGCCTTGGGGGACTAGCGGGGACAAGTAGGGCCGGAGATACGCAGTATTTT
cdr3_aa: CASSLGGLAGTSRAGDTQYF

v_call: TRBV7-2
d_call: .
clone_size: few
j_call: TRBJ2-5
cdr3_nt: TGTGCCAGCAGCTACGAACAGGGTATAGGTGGAGAGACCCAGTACTTC
cdr3_aa: CASSYEQGIGGETQYF